What follows is one TCR beta chain and its context. Germline V CDR1 and CDR2: SGHAT, FQNNGV. Trimming cost V 1 base and J 4 bases, with 16 bases left between them. This CDR3 comprises 16 residues. This entry comes from a study of control samples from healthy donors and cancer patients. Sequenced by immunoSEQ multiplex PCR; TCRdb stores in-frame clones only, minus some. The sample has about 140,000 clones, about 90% seen once. The gene calls are TRBV11-2 and TRBJ1-1; maybe TRBD1 (6 bases). The sample comprised blood. The clonotype originates from a man between 18 and 29 years old in good health. CDR3 nucleotide sequence: TGTGCCAGCAGCTTAGGGTCTCCCGGGGGCGGCACTGAAGCTTTCTTT. It yields the protein CASSLGSPGGGTEAFF.